These 4 T cell receptor beta chains originate from one sample sequenced in a study of blood T cell repertoires in COVID-19. Measured with immunoSEQ multiplex PCR; TCRdb has only the in-frame clones, and not every one. The sample includes around 300,000 clones, around four fifths of them seen just once. Sequences were obtained from peripheral blood. The receptors were gathered from a woman in her fifties or sixties with active or convalescent COVID-19.

The chain carries TRBV5-1 and TRBJ1-2; possibly TRBD1 for D (5 bases). The germline V gene encodes CDR1 SGHRS and CDR2 YFSETQ. The germline V and J ends were trimmed by 4 bases and 4 bases, with 23 bases remaining between them. The CDR3 has 17 residues. CDR3 nucleotide sequence: TGCGCCAGCAGCGCCCCCCCCCTACGGGGGGATGGCTATGGCTACACCTTC. This translates into CASSAPPLRGDGYGYTF.

The chain's CDR3 is CASSLGGPRETQYF. For the CDR3, the DNA is TGTGCCAGCAGTTTAGGGGGCCCCCGAGAGACCCAGTACTTC. This chain joins TRBV27 and TRBJ2-5; tentative D call: TRBD1 (6 bases). Trimming took 2 bases from V and 4 from J, leaving 11 bases between them. The germline CDR1 and CDR2 sequences are MNHEY and SMNVEV (reference sequence). The CDR3 has 14 amino acids.

In nucleotides, the CDR3 is TGTGCCATCGGGCGTGGAGAGGGTGCCGTGGGTGAGCAGTTCTTC. Protein sequence: CAIGRGEGAVGEQFF. The rearrangement joins TRBV10-3 to TRBJ2-1, with D perhaps matching TRBD2 (5 bases). Germline CDR1 and CDR2: ENHRY and SYGVKD. V was cut by 8 bases and J by 9 bases, with 23 bases left in between. The CDR3 is 15 amino acids.

V gene TRBV7-8 combines with J gene TRBJ1-5; tentative D call: TRBD1 (6 bases). This CDR3 has 12 residues. V was trimmed by 2 bases and J by 7 bases, leaving 6 bases between them. Germline V gene sequence: CDR1 SGHVS, CDR2 FQNEAQ. The CDR3 loop is CASSLQGQPQHF. As DNA, the CDR3 is TGTGCCAGCAGCTTACAGGGGCAGCCCCAGCATTTT. The full variable domain, with the rest looked up from reference TRBV7-8 and TRBJ1-5, is GAGVSQSPRYKVAKRGQDVALRCDPISGHVSLFWYQQALGQGPEFLTYFQNEAQLDKSGLPSDRFFAERPEGSVSTLKIQRTQQEDSAVYLCASSLQGQPQHFGDGTRLSIL.